Below are 20 T cell receptor beta chains sequenced from a single sample in a study of spatial heterogeneity in lung cancer. Notes on the study in general: Within tumors, counts of expanded alpha and beta TCRs tracked tumor mutation counts.

The time point here: sample taken at primary tumor resection. These receptors are not linked to any known antigen. TCRdb ran MiXCR on the 5' RACE reads and lists one entry per CDR3 protein. The table lists some 10,000 distinct CDR3 sequences, roughly 12% of them singletons. The sequencing used lung tumor tissue, collected at surgery. The origin of the receptors is a male donor with early-stage non-small cell lung cancer.

The chain recombines TRBV4-2 with TRBJ2-1, with 7 bases lining up with TRBD2. The CDR3 is 15 amino acids. V shed 4 bases, J shed 7 bases, and the junction held 10 bases outside the gene matches. CDR1 and CDR2 (germline): LGHNA, YNFKEQ. Here the CDR3 reads CASSLRGNTGNEQFF. The CDR3 nucleotides are TGTGCCAGCAGCCTGCGGGGGAACACGGGAAATGAGCAGTTCTTC.

The chain is built from TRBV20-1 and TRBJ2-3; TRBD2 aligns across 12 bases. CDR1 is DFQATT, CDR2 SNEGSKA, per germline (reference sequence). The length of the CDR3 is 14 residues. With 3 bases clipped from V and 4 bases from J, the junction kept 2 bases outside the gene matches. This CDR3 reads CSARSSGGADTQYF. DNA of the CDR3: TGCAGTGCTAGGTCTAGCGGGGGGGCAGATACGCAGTATTTT.

At least ten counts were recorded for this clonotype. The chain couples TRBV4-3 to TRBJ2-1, with a possible D match to TRBD2 (6 bases). Germline assignment: CDR1 LGHNA and CDR2 YSLEER. The germline V and J ends were trimmed by 0 bases and 10 bases, with 16 bases remaining between them. This CDR3 is built from 15 residues. Here the CDR3 reads CASSQESLRRGEQFF. The CDR3 DNA is TGCGCCAGCAGCCAAGAATCACTAAGGAGGGGAGAGCAGTTCTTC.

This clonotype was seen only a few times. The J gene is TRBJ1-2, the V gene TRBV9, with D possibly matching TRBD1 (5 bases). Germline CDR1 SGDLS, CDR2 YYNGEE. Trimming stripped 2 bases from V and 3 bases from J, with 14 bases between. This CDR3 is 15 amino acids long. CDR3 loop: CASSVDSFGYYGYTF. In DNA, the CDR3 is TGTGCCAGCAGCGTCGACAGCTTCGGGTACTATGGCTACACCTTC. Combining the CDR3 with reference TRBV9 and TRBJ1-2 gives the whole variable domain DSGVTQTPKHLITATGQRVTLRCSPRSGDLSVYWYQQSLDQGLQFLIQYYNGEERAKGNILERFSAQQFPDLHSELNLSSLELGDSALYFCASSVDSFGYYGYTFGSGTRLTVV.

The CDR3 DNA reads TGTGCCATCAGTGTAGGGGACACAGATTACGAGCAGTACTTC. Translating it yields CAISVGDTDYEQYF. This sequence joins TRBV10-3 and TRBJ2-7; tentatively, D is TRBD1 (6 bases). The germline V and J ends were trimmed by 4 bases and 4 bases, with 14 bases remaining between them. The CDR3 has 14 residues. CDR1 is ENHRY, CDR2 SYGVKD, per germline.

This clonotype was observed at least ten times. The DNA for the CDR3 is TGCAGTGCTCCACCTGAGAGGAGACTCCAAGAGACCCAGTACTTC. Protein product: CSAPPERRLQETQYF. V gene TRBV20-1 combines with J gene TRBJ2-5; D unclear. Trimming shortened V by 5 bases and J by 1 base, and 17 bases separated the two germline ends. The V gene's germline CDR1 is DFQATT and CDR2 SNEGSKA (reference sequence). The CDR3 is 15 residues long.

This chain joins TRBV20-1 and TRBJ2-3, with no clear D. CDR1 and CDR2 (germline): DFQATT, SNEGSKA (reference sequence). This CDR3 region has 13 residues. Trimming cost V 7 bases and J 0 bases, with 11 bases left between them. DNA for the CDR3: TGCAGTGGTTTCGAACATAGCACAGATACGCAGTATTTT. Its translation is CSGFEHSTDTQYF.

The chain recombines TRBV5-1 with TRBJ2-5; maybe TRBD2 (5 bases). Germline loops: CDR1 SGHRS, CDR2 YFSETQ. CDR3 size: 13 residues. V lost 0 bases, J lost 4 bases, and 7 bases lay in between. This chain's CDR3 is CASSLGGGETQYF. Written as DNA, the CDR3 is TGCGCCAGCAGCTTGGGAGGAGGAGAGACCCAGTACTTC.

The rearrangement joins TRBV6-2 or TRBV6-3 to TRBJ2-7; D remains ambiguous. The ends were cut back, 6 bases at V and 1 base at J, with 7 bases in the middle. The CDR3 extends over 12 amino acids. The germline CDR1 and CDR2 sequences are MNHEY and SVGEGT. The CDR3 sequence is CASSPKSYEQYF. CDR3 coding DNA: TGTGCCAGCAGCCCGAAATCCTACGAGCAGTACTTC.

By its share, this clonotype is large. The chain carries TRBV6-1 and TRBJ1-5; D gene uncertain. The V gene lost 2 bases and the J gene lost 0 bases, with 14 bases spanning the gap. CDR1 is MNHNS, CDR2 SASEGT, per germline. This CDR3 has 17 residues. The CDR3 region is CASSETRVVYSNQPQHF. Here the CDR3 DNA reads TGTGCCAGCAGTGAAACGAGGGTAGTATATAGCAATCAGCCCCAGCATTTT.

This clonotype was counted between two and nine times. This chain connects TRBV18 to TRBJ2-1; 11 positions agree with TRBD2. Losses at the gene ends were 5 bases for V and 8 bases for J; bases not matched to a gene: 11. This CDR3 region has 16 residues. The germline V gene has CDR1 KGHSH and CDR2 LQKENI. The chain's CDR3 is CASSTSGGPLQYEQFF. CDR3 coding DNA: TGTGCCAGCTCAACTAGCGGGGGACCCCTACAATATGAGCAGTTCTTC. Supplemented by reference TRBV18 and TRBJ2-1, the full variable domain reads NAGVMQNPRHLVRRRGQEARLRCSPMKGHSHVYWYRQLPEEGLKFMVYLQKENIIDESGMPKERFSAEFPKEGPSILRIQQVVRGDSAAYFCASSTSGGPLQYEQFFGPGTRLTVL.

This clonotype appeared many times. The chain couples TRBV27 to TRBJ2-7, with D uncertain. The CDR3 has 14 residues. The germline V and J ends were trimmed by 2 bases and 3 bases, with 11 bases remaining between them. Germline-derived CDR1 and CDR2 are MNHEY and SMNVEV (reference sequence). CDR3 region: CASSLQPMGYEQYF. CDR3 nucleotides: TGTGCCAGCAGTTTACAGCCGATGGGCTACGAGCAGTACTTC.

The sample holds a few counts of this clonotype. The V gene is TRBV20-1, the J gene TRBJ2-3; 8 nucleotides match TRBD2. CDR3 length: 14 amino acids. V gave up 6 bases and J gave up 6 bases; unmatched junction bases: 11. Germline V gives CDR1 DFQATT, CDR2 SNEGSKA (reference sequence). The CDR3 DNA sequence: TGCAGTGCCCTCCCCGGGGGGGCCCCGGATACGCAGTATTTT. Amino acid sequence: CSALPGGAPDTQYF.

This sequence joins TRBV5-1 and TRBJ1-4; 8 nucleotides match TRBD1. This CDR3 comprises 14 residues. Germline CDR1 is SGHRS and CDR2 is YFSETQ. The V gene end was trimmed by 0 bases and the J gene end by 11 bases; junction bases not matched to a gene: 6. The CDR3 is CASSLGGQALKLFF. The DNA of the CDR3 is TGCGCCAGCAGCTTGGGGGGACAGGCGCTGAAACTGTTTTTT.

The chain couples TRBV12-3 or TRBV12-4 to TRBJ2-5; D not certain. V was trimmed by 7 bases and J by 3 bases, leaving 9 bases between them. The CDR3 sequence is 12 residues long. CDR3 nucleotide sequence: TGTGCCAGCATGGGCAGAGAAGAGACCCAGTACTTC. It specifies CASMGREETQYF.

This clonotype appeared many times. This chain links TRBV5-1 with TRBJ2-5; 8 positions agree with TRBD1. The germline V gene encodes CDR1 SGHRS and CDR2 YFSETQ. This CDR3 is built from 16 residues. The V gene end was trimmed by 0 bases and the J gene end by 1 base; junction bases not matched to a gene: 5. The CDR3 bases are TGCGCCAGCAGCTTGGGACAGGGGAAGGGCCAAGAGACCCAGTACTTC. It translates to CASSLGQGKGQETQYF.

The chain carries TRBV6-5 and TRBJ2-2; D gene ambiguous. V was pared by 0 bases and J by 2 bases, with 13 bases between. The CDR3 is made up of 17 amino acids. In germline, CDR1 is MNHEY, CDR2 SVGAGI. The CDR3 nucleotides are TGTGCCAGCAGTTACTCGATCCAAGGAGCTAACACCGGGGAGCTGTTTTTT. This translates into CASSYSIQGANTGELFF.

This chain connects TRBV10-3 to TRBJ2-5; 7 bases map to TRBD1. From germline, CDR1 is ENHRY and CDR2 SYGVKD. V gave up 5 bases and J gave up 1 base; unmatched junction bases: 7. CDR3 size: 15 residues. The CDR3 is CAISRNRDSQETQYF. The CDR3 DNA sequence: TGTGCCATCAGTCGGAACCGGGACAGCCAAGAGACCCAGTACTTC.

The gene calls are TRBV6-2 or TRBV6-3 and TRBJ2-2, with D hard to call. Germline CDR1 MNHEY, CDR2 SVGEGT. The V end was cut by 4 bases, the J end by 7 bases, with 13 bases between. The CDR3 covers 14 residues. The CDR3 sequence: CASSSPSNGGELFF. In DNA, the CDR3 is TGTGCCAGCAGTTCCCCCTCGAACGGCGGGGAGCTGTTTTTT.

CDR3 sequence (DNA): TGTGCCAGCAGCCAAGGATACAGGACGGATCAGCCCCAGCATTTT. Its protein product is CASSQGYRTDQPQHF. The rearrangement links TRBV4-2 to TRBJ1-5; D perhaps matches TRBD1 (5 bases). V was pared by 1 base and J by 5 bases, with 12 bases between. The CDR3 runs to 15 residues. Germline V gene lookup returns CDR1 LGHNA and CDR2 YNFKEQ.